Following are 8 T cell receptor beta chains from one sample sequenced in a study of early stage breast cancer tumors. Assay: immunoSEQ multiplex PCR; the TCRdb copy retains only in-frame clones and omits some. There are some 8,100 clones in the sample; approximately 77% occur only once, and about 8% lies in the top ten. Sequenced: normal breast tissue next to the tumor. All receptors derive from a person in their sixties with breast cancer.

This chain connects TRBV4-1 to TRBJ2-5, with D hard to call. The CDR3 spans 17 residues. Germline assignment: CDR1 MGHRA and CDR2 YSYEKL. Between the trimmed V and J ends, which lost 6 bases and 1 base, there was a span of 21 bases. The CDR3 is CASSVAWVKSFQETQYF. For the CDR3, the DNA is TGCGCCAGCAGTGTCGCATGGGTCAAAAGCTTCCAAGAGACCCAGTACTTC.

V and J are TRBV19 and TRBJ1-2; D possibly corresponds to TRBD1 (6 bases). Deletions cut 10 bases from V and 5 bases from J, with 20 bases between. Germline CDR1 reads LNHDA; CDR2 reads SQIVND (reference sequence). The CDR3 length is 14 residues. CDR3 sequence: CATSDRSAPYGYTF. The DNA for the CDR3 is TGTGCCACCTCGGACAGATCGGCTCCTTATGGCTACACCTTC.

The chain joins TRBV6-5 to TRBJ1-1; possible D gene TRBD1, 5 bases. V was shortened by 6 bases and J by 4 bases, with 15 bases between the two germline ends. The CDR3 extends over 14 amino acids. Germline V gene sequence: CDR1 MNHEY, CDR2 SVGAGI. The CDR3 bases are TGTGCCAGCAGATCCGTAGGGAGGGGCACTGAAGCTTTCTTT. Protein sequence: CASRSVGRGTEAFF.

V is TRBV16 and J is TRBJ2-3; D is unclear. CDR1 is KGHSY, CDR2 FQNENV, per germline. Trimming shortened V by 4 bases and J by 6 bases, and 8 bases separated the two germline ends. The CDR3 has 12 amino acids. CDR3 residues: CASSLLFDTQYF. DNA for the CDR3: TGTGCCAGCAGCCTGTTGTTCGATACGCAGTATTTT. Full variable domain (outside the CDR3, taken from reference TRBV16 and TRBJ2-3): GEEVAQTPKHLVRGEGQKAKLYCAPIKGHSYVFWYQQVLKNEFKFLISFQNENVFDETGMPKERFSAKCLPNSPCSLEIQATKLEDSAVYFCASSLLFDTQYFGPGTRLTVL.

The chain employs TRBV15 and TRBJ2-7; D possibly uses TRBD1 or TRBD2 (5 bases each). The CDR3 has 15 residues. V was clipped by 0 bases and J by 0 bases, with 9 bases between them. Germline V gene sequence: CDR1 LNHNV, CDR2 YYDKDF (reference sequence). CDR3 DNA sequence: TGTGCCACCAGCAGAGATCCGGGGCGCTCCTACGAGCAGTACTTC. It is translated as CATSRDPGRSYEQYF.

The chain carries TRBV6-4 and TRBJ2-2; D is uncertain. The V gene lost 2 bases and the J gene lost 4 bases, with 5 bases spanning the gap. This CDR3 comprises 13 residues. The germline gives CDR1 MRHNA, CDR2 SNTAGT. The CDR3 DNA reads TGTGCCAGCAGTGACAGGGCCACCGGGGAGCTGTTTTTT. Translation gives CASSDRATGELFF.

The chain links TRBV5-1 to TRBJ2-7, with 8 positions matching TRBD2. Germline V gene lookup returns CDR1 SGHRS and CDR2 YFSETQ. V was pared by 3 bases and J by 4 bases, with 6 bases of the junction left unmatched. This CDR3 spans 14 amino acids. The DNA of the CDR3 is TGCGCCAGCAGCTGGACTAGCCCATATTACGAGCAGTACTTC. This gives the protein CASSWTSPYYEQYF.

The rearrangement links TRBV6-1 to TRBJ1-1, with D possibly TRBD1 on 5 matching bases. V was cut by 6 bases and J by 4 bases, with 18 bases left in between. CDR1 MNHNS and CDR2 SASEGT come from the germline V gene. CDR3 length: 15 amino acids. The CDR3 spells CASRNRRGRGTEAFF. DNA for the CDR3: TGTGCCAGCAGGAACCGTAGAGGGAGGGGCACTGAAGCTTTCTTT.